This TCR beta chain was identified during a study of blood T cell repertoires in COVID-19. Sequencing was performed with immunoSEQ multiplex PCR; in TCRdb, only in-frame clones are kept and a portion is missing. The sample lists hundreds of thousands of clones, 75% to 90% occurring once. CDR3 length: 14 residues. V shed 0 bases and J shed 2 bases, with 8 bases lying between them. Germline CDR1 and CDR2: SGHTS and YDEGEE. This TCR was recovered from a man aged 18 to 30 who had recovered from COVID-19. The sequencing sample was made of PBMCs or T cells enriched from blood (not recorded which). This chain joins TRBV5-8 and TRBJ1-2, with D tentatively TRBD1 (5 bases). CDR3: CASSLAEGNYGYTF. For the CDR3, the DNA is TGTGCCAGCAGCTTGGCGGAGGGGAACTATGGCTACACCTTC.